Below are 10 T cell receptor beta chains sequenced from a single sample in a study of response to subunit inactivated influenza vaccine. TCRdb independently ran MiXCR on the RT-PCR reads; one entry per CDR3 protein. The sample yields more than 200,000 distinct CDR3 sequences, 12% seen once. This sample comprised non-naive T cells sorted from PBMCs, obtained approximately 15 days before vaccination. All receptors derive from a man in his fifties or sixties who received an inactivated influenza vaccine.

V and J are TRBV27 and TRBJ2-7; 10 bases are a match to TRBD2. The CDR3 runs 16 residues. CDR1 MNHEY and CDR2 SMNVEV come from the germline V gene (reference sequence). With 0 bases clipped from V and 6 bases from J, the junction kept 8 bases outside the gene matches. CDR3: CASSLSRGLAAGEQYF. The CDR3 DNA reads TGTGCCAGCAGTTTATCGAGAGGACTAGCGGCGGGCGAGCAGTACTTC.

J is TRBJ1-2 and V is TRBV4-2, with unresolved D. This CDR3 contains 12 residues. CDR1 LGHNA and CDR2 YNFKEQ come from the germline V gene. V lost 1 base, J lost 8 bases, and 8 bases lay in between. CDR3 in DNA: TGTGCCAGCAGCCAAGCAGGCCGAGGCTACACCTTC. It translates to CASSQAGRGYTF.

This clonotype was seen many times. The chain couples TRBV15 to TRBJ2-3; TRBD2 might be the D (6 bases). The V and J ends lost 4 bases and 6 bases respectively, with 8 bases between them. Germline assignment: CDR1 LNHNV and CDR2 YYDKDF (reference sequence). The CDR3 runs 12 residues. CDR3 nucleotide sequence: TGTGCCACCAGCAAGGGAGGCGATACGCAGTATTTT. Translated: CATSKGGDTQYF.

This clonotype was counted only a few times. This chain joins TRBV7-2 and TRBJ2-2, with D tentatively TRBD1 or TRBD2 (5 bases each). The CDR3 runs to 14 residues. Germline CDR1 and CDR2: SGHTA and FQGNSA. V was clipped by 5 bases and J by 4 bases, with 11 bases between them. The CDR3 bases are TGTGCCAGCAGCCGGCCGGGACCCACCGGGGAGCTGTTTTTT. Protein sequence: CASSRPGPTGELFF.

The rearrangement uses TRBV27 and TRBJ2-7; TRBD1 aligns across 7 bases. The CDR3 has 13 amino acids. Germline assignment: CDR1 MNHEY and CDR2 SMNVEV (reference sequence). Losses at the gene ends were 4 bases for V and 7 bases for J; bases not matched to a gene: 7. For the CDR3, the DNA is TGTGCCAGCAGTTGGCCAGGGGGTGGGGAGCAGTACTTC. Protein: CASSWPGGGEQYF.

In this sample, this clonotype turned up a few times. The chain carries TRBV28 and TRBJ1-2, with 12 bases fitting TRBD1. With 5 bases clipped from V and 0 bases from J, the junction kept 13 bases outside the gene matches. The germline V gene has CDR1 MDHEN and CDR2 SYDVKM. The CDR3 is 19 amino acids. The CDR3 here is CASSIRGTGGRNANYGYTF. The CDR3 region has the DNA TGTGCCAGCAGTATCCGAGGGACAGGGGGCCGGAACGCTAACTATGGCTACACCTTC.

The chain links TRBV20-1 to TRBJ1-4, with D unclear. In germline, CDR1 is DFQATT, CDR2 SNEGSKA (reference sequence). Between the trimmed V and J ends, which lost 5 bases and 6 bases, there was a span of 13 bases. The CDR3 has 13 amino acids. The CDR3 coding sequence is TGCAGTGCTTCATTGATGGGAGATGAAAAACTGTTTTTT. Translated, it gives CSASLMGDEKLFF.

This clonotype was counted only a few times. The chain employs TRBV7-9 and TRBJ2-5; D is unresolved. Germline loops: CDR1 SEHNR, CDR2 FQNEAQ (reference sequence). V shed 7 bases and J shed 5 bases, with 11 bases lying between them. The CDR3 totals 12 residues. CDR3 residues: CASKEVGETQYF. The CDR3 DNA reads TGTGCCAGCAAGGAAGTGGGGGAGACCCAGTACTTC.

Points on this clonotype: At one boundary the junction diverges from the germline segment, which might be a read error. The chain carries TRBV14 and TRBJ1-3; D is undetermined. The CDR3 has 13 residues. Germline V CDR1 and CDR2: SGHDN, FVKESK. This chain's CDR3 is CASSQSRGDTIYF. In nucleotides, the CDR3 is TGTGCCAGCAGCCAGTCTCGTGGAGACACCATATATTTT.

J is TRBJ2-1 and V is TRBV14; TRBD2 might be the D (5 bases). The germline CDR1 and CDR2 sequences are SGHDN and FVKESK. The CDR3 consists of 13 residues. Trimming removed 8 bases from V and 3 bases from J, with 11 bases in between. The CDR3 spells CASGSSHYNEQFF. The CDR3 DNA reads TGTGCCAGCGGATCTAGCCACTACAATGAGCAGTTCTTC.